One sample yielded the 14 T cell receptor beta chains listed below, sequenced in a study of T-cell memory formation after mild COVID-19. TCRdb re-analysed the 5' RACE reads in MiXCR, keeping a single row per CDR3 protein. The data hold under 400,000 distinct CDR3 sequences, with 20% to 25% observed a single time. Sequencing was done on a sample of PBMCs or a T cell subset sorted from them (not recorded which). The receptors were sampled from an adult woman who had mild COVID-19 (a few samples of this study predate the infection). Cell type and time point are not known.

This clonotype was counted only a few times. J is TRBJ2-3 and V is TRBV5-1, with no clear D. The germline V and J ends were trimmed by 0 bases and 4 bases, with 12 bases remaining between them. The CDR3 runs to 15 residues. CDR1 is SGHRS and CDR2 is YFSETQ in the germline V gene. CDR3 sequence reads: CASSLENLFPDTQYF. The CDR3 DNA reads TGCGCCAGCAGCTTGGAGAACCTCTTTCCAGATACGCAGTATTTT.

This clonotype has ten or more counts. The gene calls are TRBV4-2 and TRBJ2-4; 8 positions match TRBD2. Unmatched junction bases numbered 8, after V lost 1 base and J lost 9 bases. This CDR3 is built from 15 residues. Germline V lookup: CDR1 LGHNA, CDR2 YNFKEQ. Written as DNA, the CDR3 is TGTGCCAGCAGCCAAGCCACGGGAGGGCCGGGCATTCAGTACTTC. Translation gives CASSQATGGPGIQYF.

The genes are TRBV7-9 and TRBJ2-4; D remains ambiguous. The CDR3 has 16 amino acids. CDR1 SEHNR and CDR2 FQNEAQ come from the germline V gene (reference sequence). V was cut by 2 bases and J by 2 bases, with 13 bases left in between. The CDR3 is CASSLFLSGPKNIQYF. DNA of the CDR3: TGTGCCAGCAGCTTATTCTTGTCGGGCCCCAAAAACATTCAGTACTTC.

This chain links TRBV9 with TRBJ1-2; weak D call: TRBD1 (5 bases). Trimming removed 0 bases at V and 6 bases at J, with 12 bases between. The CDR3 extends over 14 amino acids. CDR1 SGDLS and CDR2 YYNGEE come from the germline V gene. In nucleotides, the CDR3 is TGTGCCAGCAGCGTAGCTCTAGGGGTCGATGGCTACACCTTC. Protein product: CASSVALGVDGYTF. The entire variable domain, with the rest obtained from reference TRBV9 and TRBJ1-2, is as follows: DSGVTQTPKHLITATGQRVTLRCSPRSGDLSVYWYQQSLDQGLQFLIQYYNGEERAKGNILERFSAQQFPDLHSELNLSSLELGDSALYFCASSVALGVDGYTFGSGTRLTVV.

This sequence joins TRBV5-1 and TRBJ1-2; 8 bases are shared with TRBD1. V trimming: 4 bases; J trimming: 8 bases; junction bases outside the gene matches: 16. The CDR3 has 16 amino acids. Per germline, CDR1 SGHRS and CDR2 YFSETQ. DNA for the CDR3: TGCGCCAGCAGCAGAACAACCCCGGACAGGGTTGGGGGCTACACCTTC. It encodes CASSRTTPDRVGGYTF.

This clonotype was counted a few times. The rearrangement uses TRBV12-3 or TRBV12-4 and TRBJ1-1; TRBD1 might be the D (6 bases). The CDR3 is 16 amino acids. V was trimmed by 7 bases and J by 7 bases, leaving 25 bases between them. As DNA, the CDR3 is TGTGCCAGCACCCCCGGTTACAATGCCAGGGGAATTGAAGCTTTCTTT. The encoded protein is CASTPGYNARGIEAFF.

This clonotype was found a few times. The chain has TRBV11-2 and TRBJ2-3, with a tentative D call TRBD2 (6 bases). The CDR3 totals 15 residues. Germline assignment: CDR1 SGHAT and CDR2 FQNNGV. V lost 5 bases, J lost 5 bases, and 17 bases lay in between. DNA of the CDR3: TGTGCCAGCAGCCCGCGGGGCGGGTTTTTAGATACGCAGTATTTT. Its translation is CASSPRGGFLDTQYF.

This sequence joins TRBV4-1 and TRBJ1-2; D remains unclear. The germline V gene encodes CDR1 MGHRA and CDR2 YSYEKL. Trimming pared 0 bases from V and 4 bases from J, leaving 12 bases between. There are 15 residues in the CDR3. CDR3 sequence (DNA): TGCGCCAGCAGCCAAGATCCTGGGGTGCTCTATGGCTACACCTTC. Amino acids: CASSQDPGVLYGYTF.

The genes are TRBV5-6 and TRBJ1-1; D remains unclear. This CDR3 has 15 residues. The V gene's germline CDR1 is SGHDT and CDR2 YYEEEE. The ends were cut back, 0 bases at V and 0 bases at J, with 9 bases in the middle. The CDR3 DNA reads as TGTGCCAGCAGCTTGGTTTATCAGGTGAACACTGAAGCTTTCTTT. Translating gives CASSLVYQVNTEAFF.

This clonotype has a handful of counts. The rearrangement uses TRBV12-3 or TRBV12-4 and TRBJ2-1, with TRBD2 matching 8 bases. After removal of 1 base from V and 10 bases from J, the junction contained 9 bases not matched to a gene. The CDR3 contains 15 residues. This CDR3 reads CASSLDGSGMGEQFF. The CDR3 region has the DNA TGTGCCAGCAGTTTAGATGGTAGCGGGATGGGAGAGCAGTTCTTC.

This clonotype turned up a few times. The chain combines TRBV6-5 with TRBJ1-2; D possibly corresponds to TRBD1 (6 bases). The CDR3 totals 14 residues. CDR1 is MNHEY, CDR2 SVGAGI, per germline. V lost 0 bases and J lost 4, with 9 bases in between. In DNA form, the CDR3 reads TGTGCCAGCAGTTACTCCCCAGGGGCCTATGGCTACACCTTC. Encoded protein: CASSYSPGAYGYTF.

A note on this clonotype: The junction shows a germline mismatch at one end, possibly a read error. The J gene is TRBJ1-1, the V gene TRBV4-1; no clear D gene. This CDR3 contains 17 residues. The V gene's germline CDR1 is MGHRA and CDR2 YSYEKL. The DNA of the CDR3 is TGCGCCAGCACCCAACCCCCCGGCAGCCCAATGAACACTGAAGCTTTCTTT. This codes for CASTQPPGSPMNTEAFF.

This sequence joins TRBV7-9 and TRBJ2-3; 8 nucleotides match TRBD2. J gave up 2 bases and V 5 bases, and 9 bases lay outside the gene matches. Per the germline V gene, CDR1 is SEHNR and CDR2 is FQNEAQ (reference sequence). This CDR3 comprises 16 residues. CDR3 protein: CASSRGTSGHTDTQYF. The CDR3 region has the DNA TGTGCCAGCAGCCGGGGAACTAGCGGCCACACAGATACGCAGTATTTT.

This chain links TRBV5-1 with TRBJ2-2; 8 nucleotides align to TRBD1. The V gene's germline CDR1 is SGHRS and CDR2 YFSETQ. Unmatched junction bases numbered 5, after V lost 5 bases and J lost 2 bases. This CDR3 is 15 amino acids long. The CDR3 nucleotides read TGCGCCAGCAGTGACAGGGGATTTAACACCGGGGAGCTGTTTTTT. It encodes CASSDRGFNTGELFF.